The clone carrying this T cell receptor (beta chain) was detected only a few times. Its specificity is not known. Germline V gene data show CDR1 as SGHRS and CDR2 as YFSETQ. V was shortened by 3 bases and J by 1 base, with 1 base between the two germline ends. This CDR3 contains 11 residues. The sample belongs to a study of siplizumab effects on memory and regulatory T cells. Study-wide results and limits: Tregs proliferating in siplizumab cultures lacked confirmation of their suppressive function. The drug siplizumab significantly decreased the alloreactive sequences that could be traced to unstimulated CD4+ memory cells.

The assay was immunoSEQ multiplex PCR, and TCRdb's table has in-frame clones only and misses some. The table shows 90,000 to 120,000 clones, with over 85% occurring only once. This TCR came from a human donor in good health. Sequencing used Tregs sorted from blood. The chain is built from TRBV5-1 and TRBJ2-5; no clear D gene. CDR3 residues: CASSSQETQYF. CDR3 DNA: TGCGCCAGCAGCTCCCAAGAGACCCAGTACTTC.